This T cell receptor (beta chain) appears in the sequencing data of a study of PD-1 blockade in classical Hodgkin lymphoma. Study-wide results and limits: Patients with a complete response exhibited baseline diversity comparable to newly diagnosed patients.

Each of the patients experienced relapse following autologous stem cell transplantation, and their brentuximab vedotin exposure differed. CDR1 is MNHEY and CDR2 is SVGAGI in the germline V gene. Trimming removed 6 bases at V and 4 bases at J, with 11 bases between. CDR3 length: 13 residues. Method: immunoSEQ multiplex PCR; TCRdb's copy keeps in-frame clones and lacks some. The sample yields 50,000 or so clones, around 75% seen once. As for this clone: The target antigen is unknown.

This specimen consisted of peripheral blood mononuclear cells (PBMCs), obtained before the second cycle of nivolumab. This TCR came from a human donor with classical Hodgkin lymphoma. The rearrangement uses TRBV6-5 and TRBJ2-3; the D is unclear. As DNA, the CDR3 is TGTGCCAGCAGGGGCCGGATCGCAGATACGCAGTATTTT. This gives the protein CASRGRIADTQYF.